Included here is one T cell receptor beta chain sequence, with context. In the original workflow: Amplified reference gene primers provided the basis for estimating nucleated cell counts. Generated by immunoSEQ multiplex PCR, the TCRdb table keeps only in-frame clones and is missing some. The DNA was the basis for D and trimming; V, J and clone size are from that table. This sample has 50,000 to 70,000 clones, with roughly 79% found just once. The length of the CDR3 is 17 residues. The ends were cut back, 3 bases at V and 0 bases at J, with 12 bases in the middle. Germline V gene lookup returns CDR1 SGHTA and CDR2 FQGNSA. This record comes from a study of blood T cell repertoires in COVID-19. Looking at the study overall: COVID-19 samples from acute and convalescent phases originated in the United States, Italy and Spain. Sources were T cells, B-cell-depleted T cells, or PBMCs; the material itself was cDNA or gDNA.

Sequenced material: peripheral blood. The V call is TRBV7-2, the J call TRBJ2-6; a weak D match, TRBD1 (5 bases). The source of this sequence is a human donor in a cohort sampled during active COVID-19. The CDR3 coding sequence is TGTGCCAGCAGCTTGTTCTACAGGACCTCTGGGGCCAACGTCCTGACTTTC. This gives the protein CASSLFYRTSGANVLTF.